Presented here are 32 T cell receptor beta chains from one specimen sequenced in a study of blood T cell repertoires in COVID-19. Repertoires were generated with immunoSEQ multiplex PCR, while TCRdb's copy carries only in-frame clones and drops some. The data show 250,000 to 350,000 clones, about 90% seen once. Sequenced: PBMCs or T cells enriched from blood (not recorded which). The source is a woman aged 25 to 39 who had recovered from COVID-19.

This clone was seen ten or more times. The V gene is TRBV25-1, the J gene TRBJ1-6; possible D gene TRBD1, 5 bases. Trimming pared 7 bases from V and 14 bases from J, leaving 12 bases between. Germline CDR1 MGHDK, CDR2 SYGVNS. The CDR3 is made up of 11 amino acids. The DNA for the CDR3 is TGTGCCAGCAAAAGGGGCCGTACCCTCCACTTT. Amino acids: CASKRGRTLHF.

In DNA form, the CDR3 reads TGTGCCAGCAGCTTAATGACAGGGACCACTGAAGCTTTCTTT. Translating gives CASSLMTGTTEAFF. The chain employs TRBV5-5 and TRBJ1-1; TRBD1 matches at 7 bases. Germline CDR1 SGHKS, CDR2 YYEKEE (reference sequence). With V trimmed by 2 bases and J by 4 bases, 5 bases remained unmatched. The CDR3 spans 14 residues.

The chain joins TRBV5-6 to TRBJ2-5; weak D call: TRBD2 (6 bases). Trimming pared 1 base from V and 4 bases from J, leaving 11 bases between. This CDR3 comprises 14 residues. Germline lookup yields CDR1 SGHDT and CDR2 YYEEEE. In DNA form, the CDR3 reads TGTGCCAGCAGCTTGCCCCCCGGGGGAGAGACCCAGTACTTC. Its protein product is CASSLPPGGETQYF.

V and J are TRBV11-2 and TRBJ2-5, with D hard to call. This CDR3 contains 14 residues. V lost 5 bases and J 2 bases, leaving 12 bases between the germline ends. Germline V gene sequence: CDR1 SGHAT, CDR2 FQNNGV. The CDR3 sequence: CASSPPLRQETQYF. CDR3 DNA: TGTGCCAGCAGCCCCCCCTTGAGACAAGAGACCCAGTACTTC.

The chain has TRBV4-1 and TRBJ2-7; a weak D match, TRBD1 (5 bases). Germline V gives CDR1 MGHRA, CDR2 YSYEKL. There are 14 residues in the CDR3. V shed 1 base and J shed 4 bases, with 11 bases lying between them. In nucleotides, the CDR3 is TGCGCCAGCAGCCAAGTACCAGGGCCTTACGAGCAGTACTTC. Encoded protein: CASSQVPGPYEQYF.

This chain links TRBV11-2 with TRBJ2-7; no clear D gene. The CDR3 contains 14 residues. Germline V gene lookup returns CDR1 SGHAT and CDR2 FQNNGV. V was shortened by 1 base and J by 1 base, with 8 bases between the two germline ends. In DNA form, the CDR3 reads TGTGCCAGCAGCTTAGCGCCGGGTTCCTACGAGCAGTACTTC. Translation gives CASSLAPGSYEQYF.

V is TRBV4-2 and J is TRBJ1-1; possibly TRBD1 for D (6 bases). Germline CDR1 is LGHNA and CDR2 is YNFKEQ. V lost 1 base, J lost 4 bases, and 16 bases lay in between. The CDR3 spans 16 residues. CDR3 DNA sequence: TGTGCCAGCAGCCAAGGGGGGGGCCCCACGTCCACTGAAGCTTTCTTT. Protein: CASSQGGGPTSTEAFF.

CDR3 protein: CASSISSGVYEQYF. For the CDR3, the DNA is TGTGCCAGTAGTATATCTAGCGGGGTTTACGAGCAGTACTTC. This sequence joins TRBV19 and TRBJ2-7; 9 positions agree with TRBD2. Germline V gives CDR1 LNHDA, CDR2 SQIVND (reference sequence). V shed 2 bases and J 4 bases; nucleotides not matched to a gene: 3. The CDR3 covers 14 residues.

This rearrangement joins TRBV5-1 to TRBJ2-2, with TRBD2 matching 8 bases. This CDR3 comprises 15 residues. Per germline, CDR1 SGHRS and CDR2 YFSETQ. V shed 6 bases and J 4 bases; nucleotides not matched to a gene: 8. The CDR3 region is CASKFNGGATGELFF. CDR3 DNA sequence: TGCGCCAGCAAATTTAACGGGGGGGCCACCGGGGAGCTGTTTTTT.

The V and J genes are TRBV5-1 and TRBJ1-1; TRBD1 agrees at 8 bases. V lost 4 bases and J lost 2; bases outside the gene matches: 13. This CDR3 comprises 17 residues. Germline-derived CDR1 and CDR2 are SGHRS and YFSETQ. The CDR3 is CASSRSLPDRGNTEAFF. For the CDR3, the DNA is TGCGCCAGCAGCCGCAGTTTACCAGACAGGGGTAACACTGAAGCTTTCTTT.

The chain joins TRBV27 to TRBJ2-7, with 9 bases aligning to TRBD1. The CDR3 has 15 residues. Germline-derived CDR1 and CDR2 are MNHEY and SMNVEV (reference sequence). V was pared by 5 bases and J by 5 bases, with 10 bases of the junction left unmatched. The CDR3 DNA reads as TGTGCCAGCAGTCCATGGGGGACAGGGTTGGACGAGCAGTACTTC. This encodes CASSPWGTGLDEQYF.

The chain links TRBV24-1 to TRBJ1-3; D uncertain. The CDR3 sequence is 16 residues long. The V and J ends lost 4 bases and 10 bases respectively, with 22 bases between them. Looked up from germline, CDR1 is KGHDR and CDR2 is SFDVKD. The CDR3 sequence: CATSDQQYTPPGTIYF. The DNA for the CDR3 is TGTGCCACCAGTGACCAACAGTACACCCCACCAGGAACCATATATTTT.

This chain links TRBV5-1 with TRBJ1-1; D gene ambiguous. Germline CDR1 is SGHRS and CDR2 is YFSETQ. This CDR3 is 15 amino acids long. Trimming took off 2 bases at V and 3 bases at J, with 14 bases between the two ends. Here the CDR3 reads CASSFLVPEDTEAFF. In nucleotides, the CDR3 is TGCGCCAGCAGCTTTTTAGTCCCGGAGGACACTGAAGCTTTCTTT.

The chain has TRBV7-9 and TRBJ2-3, with 9 bases fitting TRBD1. The V and J ends lost 3 bases and 12 bases, in that order; junction bases with no gene match: 10. CDR1 is SEHNR, CDR2 FQNEAQ, per germline (reference sequence). The CDR3 has 14 amino acids. The CDR3 spells CASSFRDRAQRQYF. The CDR3 region has the DNA TGTGCCAGCAGCTTCCGGGACAGGGCCCAGCGTCAGTATTTT. The full variable domain, its missing parts supplied by reference TRBV7-9 and TRBJ2-3, is DTGVSQNPRHKITKRGQNVTFRCDPISEHNRLYWYRQTLGQGPEFLTYFQNEAQLEKSRLLSDRFSAERPKGSFSTLEIQRTEQGDSAMYLCASSFRDRAQRQYFGPGTRLTVL.

This chain connects TRBV20-1 to TRBJ2-5; 8 nucleotides match TRBD2. Unmatched junction bases numbered 4, after V lost 3 bases and J lost 1 base. Germline V gene lookup returns CDR1 DFQATT and CDR2 SNEGSKA (reference sequence). The CDR3 is 14 residues long. Here the CDR3 DNA reads TGCAGTGCTAGTGGTGGGACTAGCCAAGAGACCCAGTACTTC. It translates to CSASGGTSQETQYF.

This clone has more than one count but fewer than ten. This chain joins TRBV9 and TRBJ2-7; the D gene is possibly TRBD2 (6 bases). The CDR3 has 15 residues. Trimming took 2 bases from V and 4 from J, leaving 16 bases between them. The V gene's germline CDR1 is SGDLS and CDR2 YYNGEE. The CDR3 sequence: CASSVSARGIYEQYF. CDR3 DNA sequence: TGTGCCAGCAGCGTTTCGGCGCGGGGAATTTACGAGCAGTACTTC.

This chain uses TRBV21-1 with TRBJ2-1; the table calls TRBD2, which could not be checked here. TRBV21-1 is a recognized pseudogene. This CDR3 contains 16 residues. CDR3 nucleotides: TGTGCCAGCAGCCGGCATAAGACTCGCTCCTACAATGAGCAGTTCTTC. This encodes CASSRHKTRSYNEQFF.

The rearrangement joins TRBV5-8 to TRBJ1-2; D uncertain. Germline CDR1 is SGHTS and CDR2 is YDEGEE. The CDR3 runs to 13 residues. V lost 0 bases and J 3 bases, leaving 6 bases between the germline ends. CDR3 in amino acids: CASSLGRDYGYTF. As DNA, the CDR3 is TGTGCCAGCAGCTTGGGCCGGGACTATGGCTACACCTTC. Supplemented by reference TRBV5-8 and TRBJ1-2, the full variable domain reads EAGVTQSPTHLIKTRGQQATLRCSPISGHTSVYWYQQALGLGLQFLLWYDEGEERNRGNFPPRFSGRQFPNYSSELNVNALELEDSALYLCASSLGRDYGYTFGSGTRLTVV.

The rearrangement links TRBV7-8 to TRBJ1-1; 9 bases are shared with TRBD1. The CDR3 spans 16 residues. Germline V gives CDR1 SGHVS, CDR2 FQNEAQ. Trimming cost V 3 bases and J 5 bases; bases outside gene matches: 10. The CDR3 here is CASSFQLTGGKTEAFF. The CDR3 DNA follows: TGTGCCAGCAGCTTCCAATTGACAGGGGGAAAGACTGAAGCTTTCTTT.

This chain links TRBV5-6 with TRBJ1-2; the D is unclear. The V end was cut by 0 bases, the J end by 5 bases, with 11 bases between. CDR3 length equals 14 residues. From germline, CDR1 is SGHDT and CDR2 YYEEEE. Here the CDR3 DNA reads TGTGCCAGCAGCTTGGCCCCGGAGTCTTATGGCTACACCTTC. Encoded protein: CASSLAPESYGYTF. Full variable domain (missing parts from reference TRBV5-6 and TRBJ1-2): DAGVTQSPTHLIKTRGQQVTLRCSPKSGHDTVSWYQQALGQGPQFIFQYYEEEERQRGNFPDRFSGHQFPNYSSELNVNALLLGDSALYLCASSLAPESYGYTFGSGTRLTVV.

The chain is built from TRBV19 and TRBJ2-3, with D maybe TRBD2 (6 bases). The V gene lost 4 bases and the J gene lost 0 bases, with 8 bases spanning the gap. This CDR3 region has 14 residues. Germline V gene data show CDR1 as LNHDA and CDR2 as SQIVND (reference sequence). The CDR3 sequence is CASSNSGSTDTQYF. CDR3 coding DNA: TGTGCCAGTAGTAATAGCGGTAGCACAGATACGCAGTATTTT.

The V call is TRBV9, the J call TRBJ2-1, with 7 bases that match TRBD2. This CDR3 has 14 amino acids. Unmatched junction bases numbered 8, after V lost 4 bases and J lost 7 bases. CDR1 is SGDLS, CDR2 YYNGEE, per germline. The DNA of the CDR3 is TGTGCCAGCAGCCCGGGGGGTTGGGTGAATGAGCAGTTCTTC. This translates into CASSPGGWVNEQFF.

The V and J genes are TRBV28 and TRBJ2-6, with TRBD1 matching over 11 bases. V trimming: 7 bases; J trimming: 0 bases; junction bases outside the gene matches: 17. In germline, CDR1 is MDHEN, CDR2 SYDVKM. CDR3 length: 21 amino acids. In DNA form, the CDR3 reads TGTGCCAGCACCTTGAGAGGGACAGGGGGTCGTCTACCCTCTGGGGCCAACGTCCTGACTTTC. It translates to CASTLRGTGGRLPSGANVLTF.

V is TRBV4-1 and J is TRBJ2-1, with D tentatively TRBD2 (6 bases). In germline, CDR1 is MGHRA, CDR2 YSYEKL. This CDR3 has 13 amino acids. Trimming shortened V by 2 bases and J by 10 bases, and 12 bases separated the two germline ends. The CDR3 sequence is CASSQMGEEEQFF. The CDR3 DNA follows: TGCGCCAGCAGCCAAATGGGGGAGGAGGAGCAGTTCTTC.

In this sample, this clone turned up a few times. The CDR3 is CASSFFRDTYEQYF. CDR3 coding DNA: TGTGCCAGCAGCTTCTTCCGGGACACCTACGAGCAGTACTTC. V gene TRBV6-7 combines with J gene TRBJ2-7; TRBD1 might be the D (6 bases). TRBV6-7 is an ORF, with its function uncertain. The length of the CDR3 is 14 residues. Trimming shortened V by 6 bases and J by 2 bases, and 14 bases separated the two germline ends.

The rearrangement uses TRBV5-1 and TRBJ1-1, with TRBD1 matching over 10 bases. Germline V gene data show CDR1 as SGHRS and CDR2 as YFSETQ. V shed 7 bases and J 4 bases; nucleotides not matched to a gene: 7. The CDR3 is 14 residues long. The CDR3 sequence is CASGLWDRGTEAFF. In DNA form, the CDR3 reads TGCGCCAGCGGATTATGGGACAGGGGCACTGAAGCTTTCTTT.

The V gene is TRBV5-4, the J gene TRBJ2-7; TRBD1 matches at 11 bases. CDR3 length equals 13 residues. In germline, CDR1 is SGHNT, CDR2 YYREEE (reference sequence). Germline trimming cut 10 bases from V and 7 bases from J; bases unmatched to any gene: 10. CDR3 DNA: TGTGCCGCAGGGACAGGGGGGTTCGTGGAGCAGTACTTC. Its translation: CAAGTGGFVEQYF.

The chain links TRBV29-1 to TRBJ1-4; 7 nucleotides align to TRBD1. J gave up 7 bases and V 4 bases, and 3 bases lay outside the gene matches. The germline V gene has CDR1 SQVTM and CDR2 ANQGSEA. There are 12 residues in the CDR3. CDR3 amino acids: CSVGPGGEKLFF. CDR3 nucleotide sequence: TGCAGCGTTGGCCCAGGGGGTGAAAAACTGTTTTTT.

As for this clone: Distinct nucleotide sequences in the sample also encode this CDR3. The rearrangement links TRBV5-1 to TRBJ1-1; possibly TRBD1 for D (5 bases). This CDR3 region has 14 residues. In germline, CDR1 is SGHRS, CDR2 YFSETQ. The V gene lost 1 base and the J gene lost 3 bases, with 10 bases spanning the gap. The CDR3 protein is CASSLRQGDTEAFF. Here the CDR3 DNA reads TGCGCCAGCAGCTTGAGGCAGGGTGACACTGAAGCTTTCTTT.

The rearrangement links TRBV2 to TRBJ1-2; 12 positions agree with TRBD1. The CDR3 is 16 amino acids. V shed 6 bases and J 4 bases; nucleotides not matched to a gene: 9. Germline assignment: CDR1 SNHLY and CDR2 FYNNEI. CDR3: CASRSRDRGRVYGYTF. CDR3 DNA: TGTGCCAGCAGGTCCCGGGACAGGGGGCGTGTCTATGGCTACACCTTC.

The V gene is TRBV6-4, the J gene TRBJ1-1; D is perhaps TRBD1 (5 bases). Trimming cost V 3 bases and J 4 bases, with 9 bases left between them. CDR3 length equals 13 residues. Germline values: CDR1 MRHNA, CDR2 SNTAGT. The CDR3 reads CASSEWGGTEAFF. The CDR3 DNA follows: TGTGCCAGCAGTGAATGGGGGGGCACTGAAGCTTTCTTT.

CDR3 amino acids: CASTDYDGQYTGELFF. CDR3 nucleotide sequence: TGTGCCAGTACCGACTATGACGGACAGTACACCGGGGAGCTGTTTTTT. V is TRBV19 and J is TRBJ2-2; the D gene is possibly TRBD1 (6 bases). CDR3 length: 16 residues. The germline V gene encodes CDR1 LNHDA and CDR2 SQIVND (reference sequence). V was pared by 7 bases and J by 3 bases, with 18 bases between.